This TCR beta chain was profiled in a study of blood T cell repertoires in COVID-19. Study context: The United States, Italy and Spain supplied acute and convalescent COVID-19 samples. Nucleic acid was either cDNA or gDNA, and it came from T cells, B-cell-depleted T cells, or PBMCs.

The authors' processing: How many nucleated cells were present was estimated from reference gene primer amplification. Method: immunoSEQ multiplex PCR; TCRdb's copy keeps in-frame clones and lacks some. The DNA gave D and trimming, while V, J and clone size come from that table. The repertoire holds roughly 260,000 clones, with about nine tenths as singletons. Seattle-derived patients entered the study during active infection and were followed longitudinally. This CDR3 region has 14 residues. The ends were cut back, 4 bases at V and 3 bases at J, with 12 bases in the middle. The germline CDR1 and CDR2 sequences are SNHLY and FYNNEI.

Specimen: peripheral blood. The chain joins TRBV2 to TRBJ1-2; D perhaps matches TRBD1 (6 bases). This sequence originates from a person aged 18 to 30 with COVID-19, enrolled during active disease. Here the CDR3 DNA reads TGTGCCAGCAGTGGTAGCGACAGGCACTATGGCTACACCTTC. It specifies CASSGSDRHYGYTF. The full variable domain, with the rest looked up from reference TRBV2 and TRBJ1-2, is EPEVTQTPSHQVTQMGQEVILRCVPISNHLYFYWYRQILGQKVEFLVSFYNNEISEKSEIFDDQFSVERPDGSNFTLKIRSTKLEDSAMYFCASSGSDRHYGYTFGSGTRLTVV.